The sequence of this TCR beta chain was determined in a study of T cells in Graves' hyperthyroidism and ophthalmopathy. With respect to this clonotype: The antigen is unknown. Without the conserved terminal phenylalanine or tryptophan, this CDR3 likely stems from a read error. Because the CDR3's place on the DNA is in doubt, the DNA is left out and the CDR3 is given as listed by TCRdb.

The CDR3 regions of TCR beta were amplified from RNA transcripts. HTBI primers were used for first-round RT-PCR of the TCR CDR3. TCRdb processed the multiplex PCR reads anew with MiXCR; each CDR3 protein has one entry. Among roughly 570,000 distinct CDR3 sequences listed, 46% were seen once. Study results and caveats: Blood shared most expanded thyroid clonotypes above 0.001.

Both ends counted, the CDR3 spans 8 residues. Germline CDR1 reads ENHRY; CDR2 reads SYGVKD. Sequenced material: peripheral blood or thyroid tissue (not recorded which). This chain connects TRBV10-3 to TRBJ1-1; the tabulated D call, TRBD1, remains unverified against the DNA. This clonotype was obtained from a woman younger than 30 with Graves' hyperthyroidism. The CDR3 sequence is CAISDPVP.